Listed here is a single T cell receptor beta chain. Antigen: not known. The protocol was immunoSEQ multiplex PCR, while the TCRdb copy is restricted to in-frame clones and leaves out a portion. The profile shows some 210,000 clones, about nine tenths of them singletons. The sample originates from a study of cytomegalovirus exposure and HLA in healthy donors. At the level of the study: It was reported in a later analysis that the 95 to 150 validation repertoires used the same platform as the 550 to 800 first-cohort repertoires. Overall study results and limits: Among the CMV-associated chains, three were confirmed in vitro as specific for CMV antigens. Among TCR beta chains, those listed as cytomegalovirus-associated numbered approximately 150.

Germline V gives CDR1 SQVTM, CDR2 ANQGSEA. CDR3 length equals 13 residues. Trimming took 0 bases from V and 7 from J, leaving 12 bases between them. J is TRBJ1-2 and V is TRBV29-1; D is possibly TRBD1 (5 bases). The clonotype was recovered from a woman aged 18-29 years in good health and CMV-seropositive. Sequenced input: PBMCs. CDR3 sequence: CSVEDAGRSGYTF. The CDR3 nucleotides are TGCAGCGTTGAAGATGCAGGGCGGTCTGGCTACACCTTC.